These 5 T cell receptor beta chains were all obtained from the same sample, sequenced in a study of T cells expressing NK-cell markers. TCRdb reanalyzed the 5' RACE reads and collapses them to one entry per CDR3 protein, without DNA. Found here are about 150,000 distinct CDR3 sequences; the top ten clones hold roughly 12%. Material: blood T cells: a sorted CD56 or NKG2C T cell subset, CD4+ or CD8+ T cells, or bulk PBMC T cells (not recorded which). These receptors were obtained from a man aged 18-30 years in good health.

The V gene is TRBV29-1, the J gene TRBJ1-2. In germline, CDR1 is SQVTM, CDR2 ANQGSEA. The length of the CDR3 is 18 residues. This CDR3 is CSVMAPRVGTLPTNGYTF.

This chain links TRBV29-1 with TRBJ2-5; TCRdb indicates TRBD1, and absent DNA this call remains unverified. This CDR3 is 14 amino acids long. The germline CDR1 and CDR2 sequences are SQVTM and ANQGSEA. The CDR3 here is CSVEYGGGQETQYF.

This chain links TRBV5-1 with TRBJ2-1; TCRdb's D gene call, TRBD2, goes unchecked for lack of DNA. Germline lookup yields CDR1 SGHRS and CDR2 YFSETQ. This CDR3 spans 13 amino acids. CDR3 protein: CASSLNPSGSQFF.

This chain links TRBV10-3 with TRBJ2-1; the D gene TCRdb calls, TRBD2, cannot be checked with no DNA. The CDR3 runs to 14 residues. Germline CDR1 is ENHRY and CDR2 is SYGVKD. CDR3 in amino acids: CAISEREAYNEQFF.

This rearrangement joins TRBV6-5 to TRBJ1-4. Germline-derived CDR1 and CDR2 are MNHEY and SVGAGI. This CDR3 comprises 15 residues. CDR3: CASSYSGATNEKLFF.